This T cell receptor beta chain was recovered during a study of T and B cells in COVID-19 patients. About the study: In the active-infection cohort, nine tenths of the roughly 20 patients had comorbidities linked to unfavorable COVID-19 outcome.

Note on this clonotype: What it binds is unknown.

V dropped 5 bases and J dropped 3 bases, with 17 bases sitting between them. CDR3 length: 16 residues. CDR1 is WNHNN and CDR2 is SYGVQD in the germline V gene (reference sequence). Blood genomic DNA input for TRB amplification was about 240-550 ng. BIOMED2 TRB-A/B primer pools were used in multiplex TRB PCR. TCRdb processed the multiplex PCR reads anew with MiXCR; each CDR3 protein has one entry. This table holds approximately 13,000 distinct CDR3 sequences, roughly 28% found once. Study-wide points: In COVID-19 patients, T cell receptor beta variable and joining gene use was reportedly strongly skewed.

This chain connects TRBV10-1 to TRBJ2-1; weak D call: TRBD2 (7 bases). The receptor comes from a human donor who had recovered from COVID-19. The sequencing input was blood. The CDR3 region is CASSFGSGGLYNEQFF. CDR3 DNA sequence: TGCGCCAGCAGTTTCGGCTCCGGGGGGCTCTACAATGAGCAGTTCTTC.